Below, one T cell receptor (beta chain) is given with its context. Its antigen is not identified. TCRdb re-called the 5' RACE reads through MiXCR, storing one row per CDR3 protein. Counted here are hundreds of thousands of distinct CDR3 sequences, 16% occurring once; the ten biggest clones make up around a fifth. The data were taken from a study of T-cell memory formation after mild COVID-19. Findings and caveats of the study: Clones that contracted clustered mainly in CM and EM if CD4+ and in EMRA if CD8+.

Trimming removed 6 bases from V and 5 bases from J; junction bases left unmatched: 13. CDR3 length: 16 amino acids. Germline values: CDR1 MNHNY, CDR2 SVGAGI (reference sequence). Input material: PBMCs or a T cell subset sorted from them (not recorded which). The receptor's source is a man aged 18 to 29 who had mild COVID-19 (a few samples of this study predate the infection). Cell type and time point are not known. The gene calls are TRBV6-6 and TRBJ2-5; 9 bases match TRBD1. The CDR3 nucleotides are TGTGCCAGCAGCCGCCCGGGACAGGGCATAGGGGAGACCCAGTACTTC. The encoded protein is CASSRPGQGIGETQYF.